A selection of T cell receptor beta chains follows, all from one sample in a study of T cells in Graves' hyperthyroidism and ophthalmopathy. TCRdb passed the multiplex PCR reads through MiXCR, listing each CDR3 protein once. The sample contains around 350,000 distinct CDR3 sequences, 13% to 15% of which appear only once. Sequenced material: blood. The receptor set was obtained from a woman aged 55-70 years with Graves' ophthalmopathy. Both conserved end residues are part of each CDR3. A D gene is named only where the DNA matches it firmly. Some rows mark clone size as missing; the rest say once, few, many or name a class of expanded clone.

.	few	TRBV6-1	TRBJ1-2	CASSEEGAGAGYGYTF	TGTGCCAGCAGTGAAGAGGGTGCGGGTGCGGGCTATGGCTACACCTTC
.	many	TRBV2	TRBJ2-1	CASSVEGHEQFF	TGTGCCAGCAGTGTCGAGGGCCATGAGCAGTTCTTC
.	many	TRBV2	TRBJ1-1	CASSVVGTEVGTEAFF	TGTGCCAGCAGTGTTGTTGGGACGGAGGTGGGTACTGAAGCTTTCTTT
.	many	TRBV2	TRBJ2-3	CASSEVPGRGTDTQYF	TGTGCCAGCAGTGAAGTGCCGGGGAGAGGCACAGATACGCAGTATTTT
.	few	TRBV20-1	TRBJ2-7	CSAKGLYYEQYF	TGCAGTGCCAAGGGACTTTACTACGAGCAGTACTTC
.	.	TRBV11-2	TRBJ2-3	CASSAGQSTDTQYF	TGTGCCAGCAGCGCAGGACAGAGCACAGATACGCAGTATTTT
.	few	TRBV3-1	TRBJ1-5	CASSYSDSAQHF	TGTGCCAGCAGTTACTCCGACAGCGCCCAGCATTTT
TRBD2	many	TRBV30	TRBJ2-5	CAWETSGETQYF	TGTGCCTGGGAAACTAGCGGGGAGACCCAGTACTTC
.	few	TRBV6-1	TRBJ2-6	CASTQRSSGANVLTF	TGTGCCAGCACACAGCGCAGCTCTGGGGCCAACGTCCTGACTTTC
.	many	TRBV12-3/TRBV12-4	TRBJ2-1	CASSLTGPGHFEQFF	TGTGCCAGCAGTTTAACCGGACCCGGTCACTTCGAGCAGTTCTTC
.	many	TRBV7-8	TRBJ2-7	CASSFRRDSYEQYF	TGTGCCAGCAGCTTTAGAAGGGACTCCTACGAGCAGTACTTC
TRBD1	many	TRBV5-1	TRBJ2-5	CASSLGQGEETQYF	TGCGCCAGCAGCTTGGGACAGGGGGAAGAGACCCAGTACTTC
TRBD2	few	TRBV5-1	TRBJ2-7	CASSLQGLAGASEQYF	TGCGCCAGCAGCTTGCAGGGGCTAGCGGGAGCATCCGAGCAGTACTTC
TRBD1	many	TRBV12-3/TRBV12-4	TRBJ1-3	CASSETDRVAGNTIYF	TGTGCCAGCAGTGAAACGGACAGGGTTGCTGGAAACACCATATATTTT
TRBD2	many	TRBV30	TRBJ2-3	CAWGAGGEDTQYF	TGTGCCTGGGGAGCGGGAGGGGAGGATACGCAGTATTTT
.	many	TRBV24-1	TRBJ2-2	CATSNSPTGELFF	TGTGCCACCAGTAACTCCCCGACCGGGGAGCTGTTTTTT
TRBD1	.	TRBV29-1	TRBJ1-1	CSVGDRGTEAFF	TGCAGCGTGGGGGACAGGGGAACTGAAGCTTTCTTT
.	.	TRBV27	TRBJ1-5	CASSRRAGDQPQHF	TGTGCCAGCAGCCGCAGGGCGGGGGATCAGCCCCAGCATTTT
.	few	TRBV4-1	TRBJ1-5	CASSQDEDQPQHF	TGCGCCAGCAGCCAAGACGAGGATCAGCCCCAGCATTTT
.	many	TRBV5-6	TRBJ1-2	CASSFDDRGYTF	TGTGCCAGCAGCTTTGATGATCGAGGCTACACCTTC
.	few	TRBV6-5	TRBJ2-1	CASSYGGGGSNEQFF	TGTGCCAGCAGTTACGGAGGGGGCGGGAGCAATGAGCAGTTCTTC
TRBD2	many	TRBV12-3/TRBV12-4	TRBJ2-1	CASRSGLAGYNEQFF	TGTGCCAGCAGAAGCGGACTAGCGGGATACAATGAGCAGTTCTTC
.	few	TRBV7-7	TRBJ1-2	CAGSLATGDYGYTF	TGTGCTGGCAGCTTAGCGACGGGGGACTATGGCTACACCTTC
.	few	TRBV24-1	TRBJ2-1	CATSDSGIRDNEQFF	TGTGCCACCAGTGATTCAGGGATTCGGGACAATGAGCAGTTCTTC
.	once	TRBV6-1	TRBJ2-1	CASSVTRGGSYNEQFF	TGTGCCAGCAGTGTAACTAGAGGGGGGTCCTACAATGAGCAGTTCTTC
TRBD1	many	TRBV3-1	TRBJ2-7	CASSPGQSIAQYF	TGTGCCAGCAGCCCGGGACAGTCGATCGCGCAGTACTTC
TRBD2	.	TRBV4-1	TRBJ2-7	CASRPGLASEQYF	TGCGCCAGCCGGCCGGGACTAGCATCCGAGCAGTACTTC